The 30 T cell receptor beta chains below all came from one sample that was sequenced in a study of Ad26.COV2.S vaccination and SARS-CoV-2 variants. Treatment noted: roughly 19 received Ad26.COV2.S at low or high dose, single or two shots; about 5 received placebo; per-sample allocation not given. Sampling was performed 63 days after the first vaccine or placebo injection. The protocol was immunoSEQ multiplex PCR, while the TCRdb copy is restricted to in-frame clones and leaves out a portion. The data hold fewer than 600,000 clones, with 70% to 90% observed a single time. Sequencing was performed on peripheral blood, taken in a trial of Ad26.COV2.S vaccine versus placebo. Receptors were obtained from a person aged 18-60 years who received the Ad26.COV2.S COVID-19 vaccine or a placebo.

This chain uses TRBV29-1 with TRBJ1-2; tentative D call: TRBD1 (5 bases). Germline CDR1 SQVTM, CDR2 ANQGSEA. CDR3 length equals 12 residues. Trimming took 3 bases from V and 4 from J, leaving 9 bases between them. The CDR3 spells CSVDRVGYGYTF. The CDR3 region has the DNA TGCAGCGTTGACAGGGTAGGCTATGGCTACACCTTC.

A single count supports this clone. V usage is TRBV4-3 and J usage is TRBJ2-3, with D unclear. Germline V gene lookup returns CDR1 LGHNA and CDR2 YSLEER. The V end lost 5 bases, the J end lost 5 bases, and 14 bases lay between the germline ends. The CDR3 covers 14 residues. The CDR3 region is CASSYTLLEDTQYF. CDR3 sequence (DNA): TGCGCCAGCAGCTACACCTTATTGGAAGATACGCAGTATTTT.

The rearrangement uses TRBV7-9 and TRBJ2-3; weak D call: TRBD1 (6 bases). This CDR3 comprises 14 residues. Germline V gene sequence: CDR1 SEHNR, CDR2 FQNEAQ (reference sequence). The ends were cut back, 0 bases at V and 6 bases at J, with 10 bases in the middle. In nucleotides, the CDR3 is TGTGCCAGCAGCTTAGCCACAGGGTTGGATACGCAGTATTTT. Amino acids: CASSLATGLDTQYF.

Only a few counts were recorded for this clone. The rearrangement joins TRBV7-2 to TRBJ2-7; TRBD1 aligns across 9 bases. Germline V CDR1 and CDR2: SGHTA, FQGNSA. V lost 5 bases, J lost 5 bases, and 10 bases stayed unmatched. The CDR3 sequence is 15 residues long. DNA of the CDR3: TGTGCCAGCAGCCGGGGACAGGGTTTTGTCAACGAGCAGTACTTC. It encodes CASSRGQGFVNEQYF.

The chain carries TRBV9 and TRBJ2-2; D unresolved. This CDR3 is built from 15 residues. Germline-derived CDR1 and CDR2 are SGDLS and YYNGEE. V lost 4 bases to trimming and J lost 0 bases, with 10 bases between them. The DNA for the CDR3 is TGTGCCAGCAGCAGTGACCATACGAACACCGGGGAGCTGTTTTTT. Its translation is CASSSDHTNTGELFF.

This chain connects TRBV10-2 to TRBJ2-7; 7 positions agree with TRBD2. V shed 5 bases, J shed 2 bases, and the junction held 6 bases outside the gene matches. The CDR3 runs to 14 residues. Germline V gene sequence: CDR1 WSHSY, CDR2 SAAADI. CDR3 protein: CASSTSAQAYEQYF. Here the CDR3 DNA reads TGCGCCAGCAGTACTAGCGCGCAAGCCTACGAGCAGTACTTC.

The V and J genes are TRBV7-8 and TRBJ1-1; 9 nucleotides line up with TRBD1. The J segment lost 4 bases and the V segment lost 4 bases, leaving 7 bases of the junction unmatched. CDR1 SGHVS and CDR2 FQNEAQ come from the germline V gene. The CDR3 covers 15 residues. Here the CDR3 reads CASSSGQGFGTEAFF. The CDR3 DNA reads TGTGCCAGCAGCTCCGGACAGGGGTTCGGCACTGAAGCTTTCTTT.

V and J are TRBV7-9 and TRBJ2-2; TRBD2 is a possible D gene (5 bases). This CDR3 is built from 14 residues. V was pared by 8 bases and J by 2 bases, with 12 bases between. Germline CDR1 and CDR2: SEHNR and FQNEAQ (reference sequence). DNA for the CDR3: TGTGCCAGCCCCGCGGCGGGTAACACCGGGGAGCTGTTTTTT. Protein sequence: CASPAAGNTGELFF.

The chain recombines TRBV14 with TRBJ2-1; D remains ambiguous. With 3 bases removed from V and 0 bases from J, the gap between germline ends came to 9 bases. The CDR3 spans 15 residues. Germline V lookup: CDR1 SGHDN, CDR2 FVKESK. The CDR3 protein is CASSHGWPSYNEQFF. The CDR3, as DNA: TGTGCCAGCAGCCACGGCTGGCCCTCCTACAATGAGCAGTTCTTC.

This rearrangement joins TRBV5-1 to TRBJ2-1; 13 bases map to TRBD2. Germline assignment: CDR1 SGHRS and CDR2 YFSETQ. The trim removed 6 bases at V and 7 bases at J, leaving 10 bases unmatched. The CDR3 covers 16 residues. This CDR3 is CASTSRTSGGPNEQFF. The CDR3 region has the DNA TGCGCCAGCACCTCTCGGACTAGCGGGGGCCCTAATGAGCAGTTCTTC.

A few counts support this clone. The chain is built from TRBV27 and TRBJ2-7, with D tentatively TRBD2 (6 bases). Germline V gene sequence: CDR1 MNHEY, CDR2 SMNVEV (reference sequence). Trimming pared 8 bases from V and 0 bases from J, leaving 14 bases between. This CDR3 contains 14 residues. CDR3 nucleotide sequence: TGTGCCAGCCAGGATAGGAGGGACTCCTACGAGCAGTACTTC. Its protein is CASQDRRDSYEQYF.

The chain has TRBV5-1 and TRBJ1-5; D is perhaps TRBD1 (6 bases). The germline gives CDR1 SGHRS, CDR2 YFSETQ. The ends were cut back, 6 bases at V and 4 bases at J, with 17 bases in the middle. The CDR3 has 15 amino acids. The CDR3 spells CASKPDSGWNQPQHF. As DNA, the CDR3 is TGCGCCAGCAAACCGGACAGTGGTTGGAATCAGCCCCAGCATTTT.

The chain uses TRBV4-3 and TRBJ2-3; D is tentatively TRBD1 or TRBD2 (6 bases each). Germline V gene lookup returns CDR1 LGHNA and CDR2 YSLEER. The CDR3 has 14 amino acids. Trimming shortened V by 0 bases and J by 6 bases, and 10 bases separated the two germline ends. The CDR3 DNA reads TGCGCCAGCAGCCAAGAGGGGGGCCGCGATACGCAGTATTTT. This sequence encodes CASSQEGGRDTQYF.

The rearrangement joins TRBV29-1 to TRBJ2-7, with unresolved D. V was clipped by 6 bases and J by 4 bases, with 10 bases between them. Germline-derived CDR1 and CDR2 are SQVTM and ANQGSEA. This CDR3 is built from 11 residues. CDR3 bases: TGCAGCGTCATATTGGCTTACGAGCAGTACTTC. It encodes CSVILAYEQYF.

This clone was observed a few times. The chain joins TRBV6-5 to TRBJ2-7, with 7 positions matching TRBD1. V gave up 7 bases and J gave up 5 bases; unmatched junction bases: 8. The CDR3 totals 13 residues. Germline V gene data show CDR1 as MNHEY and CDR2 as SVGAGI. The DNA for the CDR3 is TGTGCCAGCAAGGCGGACAGGAGCCACGAGCAGTACTTC. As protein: CASKADRSHEQYF.

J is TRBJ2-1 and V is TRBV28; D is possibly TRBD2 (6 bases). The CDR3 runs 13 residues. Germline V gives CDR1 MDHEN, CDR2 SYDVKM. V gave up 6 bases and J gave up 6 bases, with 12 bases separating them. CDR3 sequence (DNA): TGTGCCAGCAGCGGGAGTTTTAGCAATGAGCAGTTCTTC. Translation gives CASSGSFSNEQFF. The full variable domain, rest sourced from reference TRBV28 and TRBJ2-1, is DVKVTQSSRYLVKRTGEKVFLECVQDMDHENMFWYRQDPGLGLRLIYFSYDVKMKEKGDIPEGYSVSREKKERFSLILESASTNQTSMYLCASSGSFSNEQFFGPGTRLTVL.

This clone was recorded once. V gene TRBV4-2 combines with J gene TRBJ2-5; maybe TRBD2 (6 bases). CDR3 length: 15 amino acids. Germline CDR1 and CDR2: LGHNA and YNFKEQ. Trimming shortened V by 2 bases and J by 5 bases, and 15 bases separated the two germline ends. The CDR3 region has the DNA TGTGCCAGCAGCCAACGAGGAGGGCAGGGTGAGACCCAGTACTTC. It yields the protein CASSQRGGQGETQYF.

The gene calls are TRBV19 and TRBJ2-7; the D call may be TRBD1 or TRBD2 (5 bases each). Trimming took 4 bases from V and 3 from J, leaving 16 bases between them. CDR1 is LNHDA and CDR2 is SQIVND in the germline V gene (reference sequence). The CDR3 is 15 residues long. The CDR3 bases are TGTGCCAGTAGTAGAGAGGGGAGATTCGACTACGAGCAGTACTTC. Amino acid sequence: CASSREGRFDYEQYF.

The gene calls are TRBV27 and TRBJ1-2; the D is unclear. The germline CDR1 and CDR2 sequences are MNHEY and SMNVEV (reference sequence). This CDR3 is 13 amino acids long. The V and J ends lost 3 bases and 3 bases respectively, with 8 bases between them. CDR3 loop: CASSFSTDYGYTF. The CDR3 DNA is TGTGCCAGCAGTTTTTCCACAGACTATGGCTACACCTTC.

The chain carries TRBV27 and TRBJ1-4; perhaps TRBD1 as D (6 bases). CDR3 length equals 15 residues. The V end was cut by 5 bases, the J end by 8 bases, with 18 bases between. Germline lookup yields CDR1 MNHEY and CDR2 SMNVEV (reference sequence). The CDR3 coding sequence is TGTGCCAGCAGTGGGGGACACCAAACGGGGGAAAAACTGTTTTTT. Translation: CASSGGHQTGEKLFF.

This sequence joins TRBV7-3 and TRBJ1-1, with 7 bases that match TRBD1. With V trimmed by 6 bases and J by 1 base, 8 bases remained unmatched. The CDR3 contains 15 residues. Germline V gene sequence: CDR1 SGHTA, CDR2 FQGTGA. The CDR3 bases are TGTGCCAGCAGGACCGAAGGGGGCGGGAACACTGAAGCTTTCTTT. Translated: CASRTEGGGNTEAFF.

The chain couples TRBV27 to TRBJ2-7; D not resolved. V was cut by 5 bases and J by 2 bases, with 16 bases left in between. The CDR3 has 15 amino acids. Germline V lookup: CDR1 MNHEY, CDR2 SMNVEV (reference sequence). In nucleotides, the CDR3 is TGTGCCAGCAGTCTCAACCGGGCGAGAACCTACGAGCAGTACTTC. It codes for CASSLNRARTYEQYF.

The CDR3 reads CASSTPPVAGDLGSYEQYF. Here the CDR3 DNA reads TGTGCCAGCAGCACCCCCCCGGTAGCGGGAGATCTGGGGTCCTACGAGCAGTACTTC. The chain joins TRBV7-2 to TRBJ2-7, with TRBD2 matching 9 bases. The CDR3 extends over 19 amino acids. The V gene end was trimmed by 5 bases and the J gene end by 1 base; junction bases not matched to a gene: 18. From germline, CDR1 is SGHTA and CDR2 FQGNSA.

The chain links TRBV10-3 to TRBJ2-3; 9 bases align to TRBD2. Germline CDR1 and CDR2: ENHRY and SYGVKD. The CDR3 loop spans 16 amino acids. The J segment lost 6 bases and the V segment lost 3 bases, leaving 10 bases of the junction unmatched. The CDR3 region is CAISEVTTSGSDTQYF. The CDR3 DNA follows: TGTGCCATCAGTGAAGTTACAACTAGCGGGTCTGATACGCAGTATTTT.

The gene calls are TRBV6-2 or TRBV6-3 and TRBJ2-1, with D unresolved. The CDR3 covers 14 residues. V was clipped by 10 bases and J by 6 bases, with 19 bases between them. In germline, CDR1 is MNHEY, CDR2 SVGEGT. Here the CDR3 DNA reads TGTGCCACCCGCCCGGCTCGTGGAAGCAATGAGCAGTTCTTC. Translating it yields CATRPARGSNEQFF.

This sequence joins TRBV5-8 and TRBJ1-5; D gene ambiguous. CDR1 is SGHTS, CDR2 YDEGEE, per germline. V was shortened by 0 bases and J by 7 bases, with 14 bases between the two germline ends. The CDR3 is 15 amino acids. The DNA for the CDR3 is TGTGCCAGCAGCTTGGAAGTGACCCTCCACCAGCCCCAGCATTTT. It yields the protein CASSLEVTLHQPQHF.

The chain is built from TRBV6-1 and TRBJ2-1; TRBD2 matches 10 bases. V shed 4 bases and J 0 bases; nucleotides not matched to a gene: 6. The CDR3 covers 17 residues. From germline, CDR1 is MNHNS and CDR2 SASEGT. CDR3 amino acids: CASSGNKREGSYNEQFF. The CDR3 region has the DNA TGTGCCAGCAGTGGGAATAAGCGGGAGGGCTCCTACAATGAGCAGTTCTTC.

The CDR3 loop reads CAWSGGTYGYTF. The CDR3 nucleotides are TGTGCCTGGAGTGGCGGAACCTATGGCTACACCTTC. This chain links TRBV30 with TRBJ1-2; no firm D call. Germline-derived CDR1 and CDR2 are GTSNPN and SVGIG (reference sequence). V dropped 1 base and J dropped 4 bases, with 7 bases sitting between them. The CDR3 totals 12 residues.

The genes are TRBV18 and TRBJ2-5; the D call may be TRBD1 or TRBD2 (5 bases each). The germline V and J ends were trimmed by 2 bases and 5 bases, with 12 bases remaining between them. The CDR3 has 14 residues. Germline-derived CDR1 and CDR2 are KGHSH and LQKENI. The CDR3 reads CASSPTGLEETQYF. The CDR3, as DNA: TGTGCCAGCTCACCAACAGGACTCGAGGAGACCCAGTACTTC.

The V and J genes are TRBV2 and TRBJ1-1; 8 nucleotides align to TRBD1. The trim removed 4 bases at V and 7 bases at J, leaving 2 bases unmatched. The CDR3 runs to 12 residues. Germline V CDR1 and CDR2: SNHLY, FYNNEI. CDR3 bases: TGTGCCAGCAGTGGACAGGGGATTGAAGCTTTCTTT. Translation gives CASSGQGIEAFF.